This T cell receptor beta chain was sequenced for a study of human T cells and chemical hapten exposure. TCRdb processed the RACE reads anew with MiXCR; each CDR3 protein has one entry. Among under 75,000 distinct CDR3 sequences listed, over 8.5% were seen once. In this sample, this clonotype turned up a few times. Time point specified: patch test 3, about 24 weeks after DPC sensitization. Specified treatment: therapeutic diphenylcyclopropenone sensitization with weekly scalp DPC. In germline, CDR1 is SEHNR, CDR2 FQNEAQ (reference sequence). The CDR3 is 15 residues long. V was clipped by 4 bases and J by 0 bases, with 10 bases between them.

The sequence came from a woman aged 45 to 65 with alopecia areata. Some clones in this sample may be carry-over from other donors' samples. This chain connects TRBV7-9 to TRBJ2-1; D tentatively fits TRBD1 or TRBD2 (5 bases each). The starting material was whole blood, obtained in connection with sensitization to the hapten diphenylcyclopropenone (DPC). CDR3 sequence (DNA): TGTGCCAGCAGCTCCGGGACCCTCTCCTACAATGAGCAGTTCTTC. Protein: CASSSGTLSYNEQFF.